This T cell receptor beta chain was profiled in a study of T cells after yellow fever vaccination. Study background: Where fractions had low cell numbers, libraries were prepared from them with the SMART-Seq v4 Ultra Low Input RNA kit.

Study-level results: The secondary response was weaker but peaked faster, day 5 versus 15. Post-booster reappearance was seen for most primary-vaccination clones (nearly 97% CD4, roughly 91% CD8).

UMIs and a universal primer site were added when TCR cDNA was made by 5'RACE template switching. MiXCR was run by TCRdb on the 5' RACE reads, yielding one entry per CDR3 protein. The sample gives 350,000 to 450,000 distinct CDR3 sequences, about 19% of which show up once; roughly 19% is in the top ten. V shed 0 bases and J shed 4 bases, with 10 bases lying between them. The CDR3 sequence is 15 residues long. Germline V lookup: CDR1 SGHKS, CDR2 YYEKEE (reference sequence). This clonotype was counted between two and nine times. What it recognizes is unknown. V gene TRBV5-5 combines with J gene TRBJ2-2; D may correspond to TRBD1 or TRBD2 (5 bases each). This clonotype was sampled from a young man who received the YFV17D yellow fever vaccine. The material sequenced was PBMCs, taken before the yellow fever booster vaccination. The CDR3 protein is CASSLEGRVTGELFF. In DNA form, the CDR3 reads TGTGCCAGCAGCTTGGAGGGGCGGGTCACCGGGGAGCTGTTTTTT.